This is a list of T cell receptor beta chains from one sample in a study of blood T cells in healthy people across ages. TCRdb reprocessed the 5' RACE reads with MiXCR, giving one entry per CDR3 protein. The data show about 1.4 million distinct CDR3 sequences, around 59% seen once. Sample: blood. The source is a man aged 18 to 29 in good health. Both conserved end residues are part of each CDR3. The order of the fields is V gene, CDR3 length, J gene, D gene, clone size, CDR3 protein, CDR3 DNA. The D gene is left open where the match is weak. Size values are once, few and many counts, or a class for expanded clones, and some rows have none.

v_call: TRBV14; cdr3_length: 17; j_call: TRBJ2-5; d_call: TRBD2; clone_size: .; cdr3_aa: CASSQMTSGRIEETQYF; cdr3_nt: TGTGCCAGCAGCCAAATGACTAGCGGGAGGATTGAAGAGACCCAGTACTTC
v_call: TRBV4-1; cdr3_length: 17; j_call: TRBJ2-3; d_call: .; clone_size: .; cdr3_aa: CASSQGRLGGGTDTQYF; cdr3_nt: TGCGCCAGCAGCCAAGGCCGGTTAGGGGGTGGCACAGATACGCAGTATTTT
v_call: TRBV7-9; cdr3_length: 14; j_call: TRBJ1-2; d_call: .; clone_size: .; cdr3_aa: CAISAGAENYGYTF; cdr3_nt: TGTGCCATCTCGGCGGGGGCCGAGAACTATGGCTACACCTTC
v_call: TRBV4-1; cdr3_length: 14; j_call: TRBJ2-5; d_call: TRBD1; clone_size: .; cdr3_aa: CASSQSRDRETQYF; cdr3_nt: TGCGCCAGCAGCCAAAGCCGGGACAGGGAGACCCAGTACTTC
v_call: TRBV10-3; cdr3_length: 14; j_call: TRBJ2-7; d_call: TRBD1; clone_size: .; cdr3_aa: CAISVGQGAYEQYF; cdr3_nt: TGTGCCATCAGTGTTGGTCAGGGGGCCTACGAGCAGTACTTC
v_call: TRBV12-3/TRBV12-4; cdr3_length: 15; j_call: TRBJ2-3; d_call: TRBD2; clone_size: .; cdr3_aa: CASSYSGIDTDTQYF; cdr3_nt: TGTGCCAGCAGTTATAGCGGGATCGATACAGATACGCAGTATTTT
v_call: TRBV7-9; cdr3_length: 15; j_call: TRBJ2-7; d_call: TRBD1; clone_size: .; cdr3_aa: CASSYSGTGLYEQYF; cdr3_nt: TGTGCCAGCAGCTACTCCGGGACAGGGCTTTACGAGCAGTACTTC
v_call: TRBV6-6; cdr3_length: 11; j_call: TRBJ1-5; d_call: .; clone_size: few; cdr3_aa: CASQGPEPQHF; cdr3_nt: TGTGCCAGTCAGGGGCCAGAGCCCCAGCATTTT
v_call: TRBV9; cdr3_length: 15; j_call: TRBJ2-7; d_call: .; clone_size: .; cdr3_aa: CASSVGQALSYEQYF; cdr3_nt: TGTGCCAGCAGCGTAGGCCAGGCCCTATCCTACGAGCAGTACTTC
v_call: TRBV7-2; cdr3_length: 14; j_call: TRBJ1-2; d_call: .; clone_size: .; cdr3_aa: CASSLGGPRYGYTF; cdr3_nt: TGTGCCAGCAGCTTAGGTGGCCCGCGCTATGGCTACACCTTC
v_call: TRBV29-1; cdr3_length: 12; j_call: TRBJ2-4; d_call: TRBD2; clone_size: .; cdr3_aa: CSVGAGKIEQYF; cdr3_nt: TGCAGCGTTGGAGCGGGGAAGATTGAGCAGTACTTC
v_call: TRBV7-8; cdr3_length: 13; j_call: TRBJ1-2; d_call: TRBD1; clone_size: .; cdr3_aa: CASSAGQVSGYTF; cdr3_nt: TGTGCCAGCAGCGCCGGACAGGTCTCTGGCTACACCTTC
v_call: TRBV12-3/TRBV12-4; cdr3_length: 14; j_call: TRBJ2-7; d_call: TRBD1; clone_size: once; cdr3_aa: CASSLTGAWYEQYF; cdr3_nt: TGTGCCAGCAGTCTGACAGGGGCTTGGTACGAGCAGTACTTC
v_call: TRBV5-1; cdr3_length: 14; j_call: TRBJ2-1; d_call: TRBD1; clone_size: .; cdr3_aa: CAGSLAGQGDEQFF; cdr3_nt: TGCGCCGGCAGCTTGGCGGGACAGGGCGACGAGCAGTTCTTC
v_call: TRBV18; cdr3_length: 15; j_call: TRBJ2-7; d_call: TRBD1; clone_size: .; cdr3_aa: CASSSRGQGSYEQYF; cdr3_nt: TGTGCCAGCTCATCCCGGGGACAGGGAAGCTACGAGCAGTACTTC
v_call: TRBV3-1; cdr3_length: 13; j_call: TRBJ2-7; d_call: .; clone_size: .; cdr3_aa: CASSSGTYNEQYF; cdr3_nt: TGTGCCAGCAGCTCCGGAACATATAACGAGCAGTACTTC
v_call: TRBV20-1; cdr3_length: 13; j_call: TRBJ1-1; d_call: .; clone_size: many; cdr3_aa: CSAPTAMNTEAFF; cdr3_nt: TGCAGTGCTCCCACAGCTATGAACACTGAAGCTTTCTTT
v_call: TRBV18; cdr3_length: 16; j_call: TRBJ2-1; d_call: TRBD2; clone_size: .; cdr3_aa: CASSPLAGEYYNEQFF; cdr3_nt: TGTGCCAGCTCACCACTAGCGGGGGAGTACTACAATGAGCAGTTCTTC
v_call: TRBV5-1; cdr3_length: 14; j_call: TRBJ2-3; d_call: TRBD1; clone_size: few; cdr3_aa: CASSPTTGTDTQYF; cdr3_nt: TGCGCCAGCAGCCCGACGACAGGGACAGATACGCAGTATTTT
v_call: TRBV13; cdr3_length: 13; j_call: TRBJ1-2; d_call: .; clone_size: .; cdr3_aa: CASSREDKDGYTF; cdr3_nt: TGTGCCAGCAGCAGAGAGGATAAGGACGGCTACACCTTC
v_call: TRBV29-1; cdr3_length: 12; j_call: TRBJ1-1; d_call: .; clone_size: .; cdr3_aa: CSVEWGDTEAFF; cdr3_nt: TGCAGCGTTGAGTGGGGCGACACTGAAGCTTTCTTT
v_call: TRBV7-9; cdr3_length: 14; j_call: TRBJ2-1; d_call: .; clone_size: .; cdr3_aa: CASSLGYLSDEQFF; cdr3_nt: TGTGCCAGCAGCTTAGGTTACCTCTCGGATGAGCAGTTCTTC
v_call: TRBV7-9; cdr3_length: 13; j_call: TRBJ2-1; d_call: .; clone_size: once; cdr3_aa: CASRPQEGNEQFF; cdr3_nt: TGTGCCAGCAGACCCCAGGAGGGTAATGAGCAGTTCTTC
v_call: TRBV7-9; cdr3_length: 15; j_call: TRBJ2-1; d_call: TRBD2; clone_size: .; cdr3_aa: CASRLAGEFGPEQFF; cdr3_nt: TGTGCCAGCCGCCTAGCGGGAGAATTCGGGCCGGAGCAGTTCTTC
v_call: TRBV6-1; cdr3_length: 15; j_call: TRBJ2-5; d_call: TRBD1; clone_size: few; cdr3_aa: CASSNLPGQQETQYF; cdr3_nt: TGTGCCAGCAGCAACCTACCGGGACAGCAAGAGACCCAGTACTTC
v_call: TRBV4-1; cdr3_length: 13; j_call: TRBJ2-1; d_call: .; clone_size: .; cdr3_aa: CASSQGLRGEQFF; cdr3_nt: TGCGCCAGCAGCCAAGGCCTACGTGGTGAGCAGTTCTTC
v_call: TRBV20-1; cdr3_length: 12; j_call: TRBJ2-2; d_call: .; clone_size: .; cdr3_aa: CSAIGYTGELFF; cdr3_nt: TGCAGTGCTATCGGGTACACCGGGGAGCTGTTTTTT
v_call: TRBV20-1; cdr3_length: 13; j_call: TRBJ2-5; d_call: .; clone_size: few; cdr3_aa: CSARLSPGETQYF; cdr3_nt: TGCAGTGCTAGGCTGAGCCCGGGGGAGACCCAGTACTTC
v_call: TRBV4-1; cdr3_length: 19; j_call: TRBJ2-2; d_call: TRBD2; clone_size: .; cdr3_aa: CASSLHIGTSGGNTGELFF; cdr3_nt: TGCGCCAGCAGCCTTCACATCGGGACTAGCGGGGGTAACACCGGGGAGCTGTTTTTT
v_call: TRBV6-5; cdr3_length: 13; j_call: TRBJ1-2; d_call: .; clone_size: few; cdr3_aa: CASTTGAVYGYTF; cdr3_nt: TGTGCCAGCACGACAGGAGCCGTCTATGGCTACACCTTC
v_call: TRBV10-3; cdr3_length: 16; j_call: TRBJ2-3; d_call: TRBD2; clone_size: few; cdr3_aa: CAISEFAGVVEDTQYF; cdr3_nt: TGTGCCATCAGTGAGTTTGCGGGAGTAGTGGAAGATACGCAGTATTTT
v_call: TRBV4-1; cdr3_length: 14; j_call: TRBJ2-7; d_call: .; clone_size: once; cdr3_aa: CASSLSGHYNEQYF; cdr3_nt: TGCGCCAGCAGCCTCTCAGGGCACTACAATGAGCAGTACTTC
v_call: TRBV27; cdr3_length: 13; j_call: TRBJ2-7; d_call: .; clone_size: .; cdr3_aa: CAGSLQTSYEQYF; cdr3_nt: TGTGCCGGCAGCCTCCAAACTAGCTACGAGCAGTACTTC
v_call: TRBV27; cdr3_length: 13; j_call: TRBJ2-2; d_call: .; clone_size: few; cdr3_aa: CASSLRSTGELFF; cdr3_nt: TGTGCCAGCAGTTTACGCTCAACCGGGGAGCTGTTTTTT
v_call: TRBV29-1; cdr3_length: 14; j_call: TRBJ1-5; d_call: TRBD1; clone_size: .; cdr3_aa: CSVVRQGRGQPQHF; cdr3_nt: TGCAGCGTTGTTCGACAGGGAAGGGGCCAGCCCCAGCATTTT
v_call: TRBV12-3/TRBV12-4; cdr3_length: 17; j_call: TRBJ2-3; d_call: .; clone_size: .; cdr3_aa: CASSLVGDGASTDTQYF; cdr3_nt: TGTGCCAGCAGTTTAGTTGGGGACGGAGCTAGCACAGATACGCAGTATTTT
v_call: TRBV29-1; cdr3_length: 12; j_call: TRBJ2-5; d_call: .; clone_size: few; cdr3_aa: CSVVFLEETQYF; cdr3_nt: TGCAGCGTTGTATTCTTGGAAGAGACCCAGTACTTC
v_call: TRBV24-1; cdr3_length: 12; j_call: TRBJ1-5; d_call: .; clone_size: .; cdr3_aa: CATSPGDQPQHF; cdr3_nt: TGTGCCACCAGTCCGGGGGACCAGCCCCAGCATTTT
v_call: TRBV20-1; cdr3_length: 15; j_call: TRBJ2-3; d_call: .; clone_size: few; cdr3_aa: CSARKAGALTDTQYF; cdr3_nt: TGCAGTGCCCGGAAGGCGGGGGCTCTCACAGATACGCAGTATTTT
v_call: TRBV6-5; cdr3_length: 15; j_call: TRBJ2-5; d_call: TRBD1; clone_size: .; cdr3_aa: CASSGTGGKQETQYF; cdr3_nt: TGTGCCAGCAGTGGAACAGGGGGTAAACAAGAGACCCAGTACTTC
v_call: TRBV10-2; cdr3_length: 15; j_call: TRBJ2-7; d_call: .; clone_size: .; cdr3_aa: CASSPQGRQSYEQYF; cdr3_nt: TGCGCCAGCAGTCCCCAGGGAAGGCAGTCCTACGAGCAGTACTTC
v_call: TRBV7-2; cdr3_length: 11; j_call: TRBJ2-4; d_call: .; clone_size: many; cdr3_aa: CASTAKNIQYF; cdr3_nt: TGTGCCAGCACCGCGAAAAACATTCAGTACTTC
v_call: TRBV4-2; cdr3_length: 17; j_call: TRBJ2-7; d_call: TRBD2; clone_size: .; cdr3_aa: CASSQDGTSGSSYEQYF; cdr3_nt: TGTGCCAGCAGCCAAGATGGGACTAGCGGGAGCTCCTACGAGCAGTACTTC
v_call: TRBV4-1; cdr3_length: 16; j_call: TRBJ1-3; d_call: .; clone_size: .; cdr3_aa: CASSPYFRGSGNTIYF; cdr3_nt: TGCGCCAGCAGCCCTTACTTTCGCGGCTCTGGAAACACCATATATTTT
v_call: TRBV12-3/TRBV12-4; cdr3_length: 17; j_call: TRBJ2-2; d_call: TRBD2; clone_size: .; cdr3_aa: CASNWGGGTSGTGELFF; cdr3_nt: TGTGCCAGCAATTGGGGTGGAGGAACTAGCGGGACCGGGGAGCTGTTTTTT